The clone carrying this T cell receptor (beta chain) was seen repeatedly, ten times or more. Its antigen is undetermined. Nobody among the patients had been given any treatment before thyroid surgery. The sample belongs to a study of metastatic and nonmetastatic thyroid tumors. At the level of the study: Repertoires of blood and of tissue (tumor or nodule) from malignant and benign thyroid patients were compared.

Study-level points and caveats: Significantly higher TCR beta diversity was reportedly seen in malignant thyroid tumors than benign nodules, in blood and tumor.

Trimming removed 7 bases at V and 6 bases at J, with 10 bases between. This CDR3 spans 11 amino acids. The authors' processing: Clinicopathological groups of papillary thyroid cancer showed CDR3 differences that were used to build a distant-metastasis classifier. Using MiXCR, TCRdb re-called clones from the PCR reads. None of the V and J calls come from the authors' own analysis; TCRdb made them. Of about 40,000 clones listed, 10% to 12% were seen once; the top ten hold around 25%. The sample consisted of blood. The chain links TRBV12-3 or TRBV12-4 to TRBJ2-7; D gene unclear. The TCR was taken from a female donor with papillary thyroid cancer or a benign thyroid nodule (not recorded which). Some clones in this sample may be carry-over from other donors' samples. The CDR3 loop is CASTLVGEQYF. The CDR3 bases are TGTGCCAGCACCCTAGTCGGCGAGCAGTACTTC.